The sequence of this TCR beta chain was determined in a study of CD8 T cells in Susac syndrome. General study points: As the study acknowledged, the number of individuals in its TCR sequencing and HLA analysis was relatively small.

Regarding this clonotype: Its antigen remains unknown.

Random hexamers were used to reverse transcribe the RNA input (about 0.45 to 1 ug). The immunoSEQ assay covered 54 Vbeta and 13 Jbeta segments for CDR3. Each CDR3 protein gets one entry after TCRdb re-called the immunoSEQ multiplex PCR reads with MiXCR. Among under 200,000 distinct CDR3 sequences, 90% to 95% were seen once, and the ten largest hold around 0.1%. Sequencing of TCR beta covered CD8+ and CD4+ T cells obtained from blood. It was negative isolation that provided the CD8+ and CD4+ T cells, whereas TEMRA cells were enriched by FACS. The CDR3 contains 13 residues. Per germline, CDR1 SGHTA and CDR2 FQGNSA. V gave up 4 bases and J gave up 4 bases, with 8 bases separating them.

Sequenced input: CD4+ T cells from PBMCs. The chain carries TRBV7-2 and TRBJ1-3; D is uncertain. The receptor was isolated from a human donor in good health. CDR3 DNA: TGTGCCAGCAGCTCGGCGTTCGGAAACACCATATATTTT. It codes for CASSSAFGNTIYF.